The entry that follows covers one T cell receptor beta chain sequence. Its antigen is still unknown. The data originate from a study of T cell responses to AZD1222 COVID-19 vaccine. Study-wide findings and caveats: Sampled repertoires all dated from after the peak T cell response. Baseline seropositivity occurred in only a handful of AZD1222 recipients. Donors, mostly white British, included more females; clonal diversity was possibly underestimated.

Deletions cut 4 bases from V and 1 base from J, with 10 bases between. CDR1 and CDR2 (germline): SQVTM, ANQGSEA. The CDR3 extends over 13 amino acids. Libraries were prepared by immunoSEQ multiplex PCR; TCRdb keeps only in-frame clonotypes and omits some of them. Altogether around 130,000 clones are present, around 90% being singletons, with the ten largest covering under 6%. The source is an adult who received the AZD1222 COVID-19 vaccine. The chain links TRBV29-1 to TRBJ1-1, with D unclear. The sequencing used peripheral blood, collected 28 days after the second AZD1222 dose. CDR3 in amino acids: CSVASMGNTEAFF. The CDR3 DNA sequence: TGCAGCGTTGCTTCTATGGGGAACACTGAAGCTTTCTTT.